This TCR beta chain was obtained from a study of blood T cells in healthy people across ages. Study-wide points: Diversity estimates drawn from one million T cells were deemed underestimates. Per-million-T-cell TCR beta diversity fell roughly linearly with age.

This clonotype was found a few times. Antigen specificity is unknown. Combining a sample-barcoded 5' primer with a J-beta primer mix, a second PCR ran for roughly 6 to 11 cycles. TCRdb redid the calling of the 5' RACE reads with MiXCR, one entry per CDR3 protein. The sample has some 640,000 distinct CDR3 sequences; around half are singletons. Trimming took 0 bases from V and 4 from J; bases not matched to a gene: 13. The CDR3 covers 19 residues. Germline CDR1 reads SGHTA; CDR2 reads FQGNSA. This clonotype was sampled from a woman aged 55-69 years in good health. The rearrangement joins TRBV7-2 to TRBJ2-7, with 12 bases aligning to TRBD2. Material for sequencing was blood. The CDR3 spells CASSLARTDLAGGRYEQYF. In DNA form, the CDR3 reads TGTGCCAGCAGCTTAGCCAGGACAGATCTAGCGGGAGGGCGGTACGAGCAGTACTTC.